The 12 T cell receptor beta chains reported below all come from one sample, sequenced in a study of CD8 T cells in Susac syndrome. Random hexamers primed reverse transcription of about 0.45 to 1 ug RNA. TCRdb processed the immunoSEQ multiplex PCR reads anew with MiXCR; each CDR3 protein has one entry. Of 200,000 to 300,000 distinct CDR3 sequences in the sample, about 95% were seen once. Material: CD4+ T cells from PBMCs. The source of these receptors is a human donor with Susac syndrome.

The chain has TRBV20-1 and TRBJ1-5; the D is unclear. CDR1 DFQATT and CDR2 SNEGSKA come from the germline V gene (reference sequence). CDR3 length: 14 residues. V was pared by 2 bases and J by 2 bases, with 10 bases between. The CDR3 region has the DNA TGCAGTGCTAGACCTCACGGGGGCAATCAGCCCCAGCATTTT. This translates into CSARPHGGNQPQHF.

This sequence joins TRBV4-1 and TRBJ2-3; the D is unclear. In germline, CDR1 is MGHRA, CDR2 YSYEKL. V was cut by 3 bases and J by 2 bases, with 9 bases left in between. CDR3 length: 14 residues. CDR3 bases: TGCGCCAGCAGCCAGGGCACGTACACAGATACGCAGTATTTT. Protein: CASSQGTYTDTQYF.

The chain employs TRBV20-1 and TRBJ2-5; D tentatively fits TRBD1 or TRBD2 (5 bases each). Germline CDR1 DFQATT, CDR2 SNEGSKA (reference sequence). This CDR3 is 15 amino acids long. V dropped 6 bases and J dropped 5 bases, with 22 bases sitting between them. The CDR3 coding sequence is TGCAGTGCAGGACGGGGCGGCCCCCGTGGGGAGACCCAGTACTTC. It is translated as CSAGRGGPRGETQYF.

The chain combines TRBV19 with TRBJ2-5; TRBD2 aligns across 7 bases. The CDR3 is 14 residues long. The germline V gene encodes CDR1 LNHDA and CDR2 SQIVND (reference sequence). Trimming at V came to 4 bases and at J to 4 bases, leaving 6 bases not matched to a gene. DNA of the CDR3: TGTGCCAGTAGTAAGGGGCGGGAGTTAGAGACCCAGTACTTC. Protein sequence: CASSKGRELETQYF.

The V and J genes are TRBV30 and TRBJ1-2; possibly TRBD1 for D (5 bases). From germline, CDR1 is GTSNPN and CDR2 SVGIG (reference sequence). Trimming removed 1 base from V and 8 bases from J, with 17 bases in between. The CDR3 runs to 14 residues. CDR3 nucleotides: TGTGCCTGGAGTGCCCAGGGCGTTCTTTGGGGCTACACCTTC. This translates into CAWSAQGVLWGYTF.

J is TRBJ2-7 and V is TRBV18; D is unclear. This CDR3 has 13 residues. V was pared by 3 bases and J by 5 bases, with 11 bases between. The germline V gene has CDR1 KGHSH and CDR2 LQKENI. The chain's CDR3 is CASSPTQVNEQYF. The CDR3 DNA reads TGTGCCAGCTCACCCACTCAAGTGAACGAGCAGTACTTC.

This chain uses TRBV25-1 with TRBJ2-5; 10 nucleotides match TRBD2. Trimming at V came to 2 bases and at J to 0 bases, leaving 6 bases not matched to a gene. The CDR3 is 17 residues long. The germline CDR1 and CDR2 sequences are MGHDK and SYGVNS. The CDR3 spells CASSEGLAGAYQETQYF. CDR3 in DNA: TGTGCCAGCAGTGAAGGGCTAGCGGGGGCGTACCAAGAGACCCAGTACTTC.

The chain couples TRBV4-1 to TRBJ2-1; 8 bases are a match to TRBD2. The junction had 9 bases not matched to a gene; V was cut back by 1 base and J by 4 bases. Per germline, CDR1 MGHRA and CDR2 YSYEKL. The CDR3 loop spans 17 amino acids. Here the CDR3 reads CASSQGQLAVVYNEQFF. CDR3 nucleotides: TGCGCCAGCAGCCAAGGTCAACTAGCGGTAGTTTACAATGAGCAGTTCTTC.

This sequence joins TRBV20-1 and TRBJ2-3; 7 nucleotides match TRBD2. Germline V gene lookup returns CDR1 DFQATT and CDR2 SNEGSKA (reference sequence). J gave up 2 bases and V 6 bases, and 14 bases lay outside the gene matches. The CDR3 has 16 residues. The CDR3 sequence is CSALSALASNTDTQYF. The DNA of the CDR3 is TGCAGTGCCCTTAGTGCACTAGCGTCCAACACAGATACGCAGTATTTT.

V gene TRBV5-6 combines with J gene TRBJ2-2; 7 bases are shared with TRBD1. The V gene end was trimmed by 4 bases and the J gene end by 6 bases; junction bases not matched to a gene: 12. Looked up from germline, CDR1 is SGHDT and CDR2 is YYEEEE. This CDR3 has 16 amino acids. The CDR3 DNA follows: TGTGCCAGCAGCCGGGACAGCTTCACTTACGCCGGGGAGCTGTTTTTT. Translated: CASSRDSFTYAGELFF.

The V call is TRBV28, the J call TRBJ2-5, with D possibly TRBD2 on 5 matching bases. The CDR3 length is 15 residues. V was pared by 3 bases and J by 1 base, with 12 bases between. Germline values: CDR1 MDHEN, CDR2 SYDVKM. The DNA of the CDR3 is TGTGCCAGCAGTTTCGCTGGCGGAGGCCAAGAGACCCAGTACTTC. Translated, it gives CASSFAGGGQETQYF.

V and J are TRBV18 and TRBJ2-7; D gene ambiguous. Germline V gene lookup returns CDR1 KGHSH and CDR2 LQKENI. V lost 8 bases, J lost 0 bases, and 14 bases lay in between. This CDR3 has 14 amino acids. The CDR3 loop is CASAPDTASYEQYF. The CDR3 nucleotides read TGTGCCAGCGCCCCCGACACAGCCTCCTACGAGCAGTACTTC.